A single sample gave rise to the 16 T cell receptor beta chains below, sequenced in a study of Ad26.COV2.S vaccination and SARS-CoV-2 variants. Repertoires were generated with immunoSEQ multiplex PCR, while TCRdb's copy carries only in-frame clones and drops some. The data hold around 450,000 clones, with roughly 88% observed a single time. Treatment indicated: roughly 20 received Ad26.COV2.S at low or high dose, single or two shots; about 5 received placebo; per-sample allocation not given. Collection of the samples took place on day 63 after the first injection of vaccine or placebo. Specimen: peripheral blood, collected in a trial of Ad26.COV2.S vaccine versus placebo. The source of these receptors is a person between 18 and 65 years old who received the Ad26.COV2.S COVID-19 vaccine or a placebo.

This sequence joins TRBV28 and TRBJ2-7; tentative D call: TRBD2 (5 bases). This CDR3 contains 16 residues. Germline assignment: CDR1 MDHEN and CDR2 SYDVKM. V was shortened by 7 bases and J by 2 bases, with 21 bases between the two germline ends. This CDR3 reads CASTRLGSGFTYEQYF. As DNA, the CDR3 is TGTGCCAGCACCCGCCTCGGGTCGGGGTTCACCTACGAGCAGTACTTC.

CDR3 sequence: CASSLLTSGFSTDTQYF. CDR3 in DNA: TGTGCCAGCAGCTTGCTAACTAGCGGTTTTAGCACAGATACGCAGTATTTT. The rearrangement uses TRBV5-6 and TRBJ2-3; 8 bases are a match to TRBD2. V lost 1 base, J lost 0 bases, and 7 bases stayed unmatched. The CDR3 totals 17 residues. The germline CDR1 and CDR2 sequences are SGHDT and YYEEEE.

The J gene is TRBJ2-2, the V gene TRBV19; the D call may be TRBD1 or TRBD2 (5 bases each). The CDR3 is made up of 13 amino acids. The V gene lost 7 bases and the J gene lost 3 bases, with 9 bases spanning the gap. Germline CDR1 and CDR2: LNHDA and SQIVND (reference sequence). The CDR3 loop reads CASTGQYTGELFF. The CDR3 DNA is TGTGCCAGTACGGGGCAGTACACCGGGGAGCTGTTTTTT. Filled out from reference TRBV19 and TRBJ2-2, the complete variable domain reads DGGITQSPKYLFRKEGQNVTLSCEQNLNHDAMYWYRQDPGQGLRLIYYSQIVNDFQKGDIAEGYSVSREKKESFPLTVTSAQKNPTAFYLCASTGQYTGELFFGEGSRLTVL.

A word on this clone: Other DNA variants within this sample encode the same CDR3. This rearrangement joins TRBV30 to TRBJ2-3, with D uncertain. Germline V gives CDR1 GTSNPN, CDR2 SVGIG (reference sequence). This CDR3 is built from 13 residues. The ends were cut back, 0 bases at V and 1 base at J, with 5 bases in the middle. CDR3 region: CAWSVRGTDTQYF. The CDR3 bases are TGTGCCTGGAGTGTACGGGGCACAGATACGCAGTATTTT.

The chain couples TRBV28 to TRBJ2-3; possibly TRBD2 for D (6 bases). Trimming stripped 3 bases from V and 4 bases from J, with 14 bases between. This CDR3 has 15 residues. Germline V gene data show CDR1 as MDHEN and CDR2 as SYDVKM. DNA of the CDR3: TGTGCCAGCAGTTTGTCGGGGGTGGGCGCAGATACGCAGTATTTT. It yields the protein CASSLSGVGADTQYF.

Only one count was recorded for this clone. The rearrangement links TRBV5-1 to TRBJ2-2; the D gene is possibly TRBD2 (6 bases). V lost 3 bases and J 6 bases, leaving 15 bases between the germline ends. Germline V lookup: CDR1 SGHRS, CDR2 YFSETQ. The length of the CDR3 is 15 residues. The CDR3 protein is CASSSGAGGAGELFF. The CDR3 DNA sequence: TGCGCCAGCAGCTCCGGGGCCGGGGGAGCCGGGGAGCTGTTTTTT.

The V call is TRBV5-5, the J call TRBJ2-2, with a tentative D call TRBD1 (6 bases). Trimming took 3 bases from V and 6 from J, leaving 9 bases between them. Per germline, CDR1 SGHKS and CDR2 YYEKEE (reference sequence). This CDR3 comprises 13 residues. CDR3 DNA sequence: TGTGCCAGCAGCTGGACAGACGCCGGGGAGCTGTTTTTT. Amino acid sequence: CASSWTDAGELFF.

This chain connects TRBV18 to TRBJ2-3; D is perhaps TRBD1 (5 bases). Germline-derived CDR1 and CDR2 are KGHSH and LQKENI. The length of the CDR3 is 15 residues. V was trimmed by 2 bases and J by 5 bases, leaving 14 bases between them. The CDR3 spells CASSPNKAGIDTQYF. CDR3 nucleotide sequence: TGTGCCAGCTCACCAAATAAAGCAGGGATAGATACGCAGTATTTT.

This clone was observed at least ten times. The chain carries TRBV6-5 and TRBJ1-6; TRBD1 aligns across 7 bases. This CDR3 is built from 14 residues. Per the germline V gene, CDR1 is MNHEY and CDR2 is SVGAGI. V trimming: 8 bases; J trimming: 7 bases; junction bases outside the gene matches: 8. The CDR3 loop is CASATGTDNSPLHF. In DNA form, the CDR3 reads TGTGCCAGCGCTACCGGGACAGACAATTCACCCCTCCACTTT.

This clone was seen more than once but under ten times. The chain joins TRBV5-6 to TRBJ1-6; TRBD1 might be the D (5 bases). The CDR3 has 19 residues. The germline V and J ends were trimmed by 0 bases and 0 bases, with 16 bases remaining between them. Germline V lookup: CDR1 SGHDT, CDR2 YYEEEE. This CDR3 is CASSLDRPAPGSYNSPLHF. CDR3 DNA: TGTGCCAGCAGCTTGGACAGGCCTGCGCCGGGCTCCTATAATTCACCCCTCCACTTT. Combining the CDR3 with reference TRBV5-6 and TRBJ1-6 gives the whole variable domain DAGVTQSPTHLIKTRGQQVTLRCSPKSGHDTVSWYQQALGQGPQFIFQYYEEEERQRGNFPDRFSGHQFPNYSSELNVNALLLGDSALYLCASSLDRPAPGSYNSPLHFGNGTRLTVT.

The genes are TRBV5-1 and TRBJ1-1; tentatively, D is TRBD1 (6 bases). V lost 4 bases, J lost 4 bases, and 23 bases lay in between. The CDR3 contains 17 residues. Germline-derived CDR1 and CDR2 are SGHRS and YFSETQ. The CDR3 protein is CASSPTGTPGGVTEAFF. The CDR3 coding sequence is TGCGCCAGCAGCCCAACCGGGACACCGGGTGGGGTCACTGAAGCTTTCTTT.

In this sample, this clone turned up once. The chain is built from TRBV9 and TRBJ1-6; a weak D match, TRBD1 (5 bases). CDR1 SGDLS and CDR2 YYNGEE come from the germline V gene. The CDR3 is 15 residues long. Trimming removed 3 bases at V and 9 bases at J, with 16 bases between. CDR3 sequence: CASSDTQGFPSPLHF. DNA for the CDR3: TGTGCCAGCAGCGACACCCAGGGTTTCCCTTCACCCCTCCACTTT.

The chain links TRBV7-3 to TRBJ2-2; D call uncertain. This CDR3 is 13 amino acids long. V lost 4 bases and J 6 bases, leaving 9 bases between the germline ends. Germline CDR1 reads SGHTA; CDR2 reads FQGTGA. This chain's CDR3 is CASSSYVSGELFF. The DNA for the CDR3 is TGTGCCAGCAGCTCCTATGTATCCGGGGAGCTGTTTTTT.

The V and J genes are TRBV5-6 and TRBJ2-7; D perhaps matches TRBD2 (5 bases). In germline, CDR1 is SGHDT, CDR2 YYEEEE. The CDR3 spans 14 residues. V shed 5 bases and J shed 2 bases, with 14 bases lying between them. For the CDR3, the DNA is TGTGCCAGCAGGCCCACGGGGAAGGCCTACGAGCAGTACTTC. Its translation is CASRPTGKAYEQYF.

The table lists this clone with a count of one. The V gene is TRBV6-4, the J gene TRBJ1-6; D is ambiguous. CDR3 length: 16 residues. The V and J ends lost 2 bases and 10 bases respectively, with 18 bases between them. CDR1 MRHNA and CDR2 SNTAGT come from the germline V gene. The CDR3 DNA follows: TGTGCCAGCAGTGACCCTGGGCCGAGAGCGGGGTCACCCCTCCACTTT. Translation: CASSDPGPRAGSPLHF.

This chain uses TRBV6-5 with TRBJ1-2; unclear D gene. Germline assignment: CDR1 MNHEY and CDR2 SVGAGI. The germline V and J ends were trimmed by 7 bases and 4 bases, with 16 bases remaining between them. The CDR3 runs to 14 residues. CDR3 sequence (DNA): TGTGCCAGCACCAGATCCGCAGACCTCTATGGCTACACCTTC. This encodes CASTRSADLYGYTF.